The rows below give T cell receptor beta chains drawn from one sample of a study of read filtering for tumor transcriptome and immune sequencing. From the reads, TCRdb called clonotypes with MiXCR, one entry per CDR3 protein. Among 120,000 or so distinct CDR3 sequences listed, 10% to 15% were seen once. The source material was a population of CD138-negative cells sorted from bone marrow. The receptor set was obtained from a donor at least 40 years old with multiple myeloma. The conserved cysteine and the conserved F or W are not part of the CDR3 here.

v_gene	j_gene	CDR3aa
TRBV10-3	TRBJ2-6	ANSGTGPNSGANVLT
TRBV6-1	TRBJ1-4	ASRGPVGTGEKLF
TRBV28	TRBJ1-4	ASVPDRRFGKLF
TRBV5-1	TRBJ2-5	ASSSNKETQY
TRBV7-9	TRBJ2-1	ASRERQGNEQF
TRBV7-9	TRBJ1-1	ASRGTGNTEAF
TRBV7-2	TRBJ2-1	ASSLGVLATNEQF
TRBV2	TRBJ2-5	ASGRGTAYQETQY
TRBV12-3/TRBV12-4	TRBJ1-6	ASSLGRSPLH
TRBV19	TRBJ1-5	ASTSTGNGNQPQH
TRBV5-1	TRBJ2-1	ASSPGELAGGNEQF
TRBV3-1	TRBJ2-1	ASSQEREWDNEQF
TRBV28	TRBJ1-1	ASSIPGPEAF
TRBV6-5	TRBJ1-2	ASSYDTSRTGKYGYT
TRBV20-1	TRBJ1-2	SAASQGYYGYT
TRBV4-3	TRBJ2-1	ASSLRGLTDYNEQF
TRBV28	TRBJ1-4	ASSLPGTGGQKLF
TRBV7-9	TRBJ2-1	ASSVPPGQGAYNEQF
TRBV4-2	TRBJ2-1	ASSPVLAGGPNEQF
TRBV6-2/TRBV6-3	TRBJ2-1	ASRDTQSGRNNEQF
TRBV20-1	TRBJ2-5	SASTPTEERETQY
TRBV12-3/TRBV12-4	TRBJ1-1	ASSKTGGTEAF
TRBV3-1	TRBJ1-1	ASSQDHRGRSAF
TRBV24-1	TRBJ1-1	AAYSGHQNTEAF
TRBV20-1	TRBJ2-5	SARADLIAGGGETQY
TRBV29-1	TRBJ2-2	SVAGTAAGGELF
TRBV7-9	TRBJ1-3	ASSFGGPGNTIY
TRBV12-3/TRBV12-4	TRBJ2-7	ASSLRLAGAYEQY
TRBV28	TRBJ2-7	ASTSTGLNEQY
TRBV7-8	TRBJ1-6	ASSSTGGSSYNSPLH
TRBV12-3/TRBV12-4	TRBJ1-2	ASSPDSYYGYT
TRBV10-1	TRBJ1-1	ASSAPGQRAF
TRBV30	TRBJ2-1	AWSKSGASGSTYNEQF
TRBV3-1	TRBJ2-3	ASSTGDSTDTQY
TRBV29-1	TRBJ2-1	SGKQGGANEQF
TRBV4-1	TRBJ2-1	ARSRTGNNEQF
TRBV20-1	TRBJ2-3	SARDISSGSGDTQY
TRBV10-3	TRBJ2-3	AISSGLAGSSDTQY
TRBV20-1	TRBJ1-4	SASPGEKLF
TRBV7-9	TRBJ2-3	ASSLTSVGITDTQY
TRBV4-1	TRBJ1-2	ASSQGGLPGGYT
TRBV6-1	TRBJ2-3	ASSRGGGTQY
TRBV4-1	TRBJ1-3	ASSQGSARAGNTIY
TRBV7-2	TRBJ2-3	ASSLAWQSDTQY
TRBV6-1	TRBJ1-1	ASRTDTPGNTEAF
TRBV7-8	TRBJ1-5	ASSLGTGSSNQPQH
TRBV10-3	TRBJ2-7	AIKGQGAKGEQY
TRBV7-6	TRBJ2-7	ASSPGGNEQY
TRBV5-1	TRBJ2-1	ASSLALASGSNEQF
TRBV6-2/TRBV6-3	TRBJ2-1	ASSYSGTGGNEQF
TRBV29-1	TRBJ2-5	SVVRGDRVETQY
TRBV5-6	TRBJ2-1	ASRAELGSYNEQF
TRBV19	TRBJ2-7	ASSISTAGTYEQY
TRBV20-1	TRBJ2-7	SAKEGRVEQY
TRBV2	TRBJ2-3	ASRKSRLADTQY
TRBV4-1	TRBJ1-5	ASSQNRAGQPQH
TRBV20-1	TRBJ2-5	SASRGGDETQY
TRBV7-8	TRBJ1-5	ASSLEWRGVGDNQPQH
TRBV20-1	TRBJ2-7	SARNRGGSNEQY